The subject of this entry is one T cell receptor (beta chain). The CDR3 sequence is 13 residues long. The V end was cut by 4 bases, the J end by 5 bases, with 9 bases between. Germline CDR1 and CDR2: WNHNN and SYGVQD (reference sequence). Sequencing was performed with immunoSEQ multiplex PCR; in TCRdb, only in-frame clones are kept and a portion is missing. The sample lists about 380,000 clones, about 96% seen once, with around 0.29% in the top ten. This entry belongs to a study of shared clonotypes between healthy human individuals. The sequence was obtained from a man in his thirties or forties in good health. The chain carries TRBV10-1 and TRBJ1-5; D may be TRBD1 (5 bases). Sequencing was carried out using memory CD8+ T cells sorted from blood. Subset denoted: CD45RO+ cells pooled with CCR7-negative TemRA cells. The CDR3 sequence: CASSGQPDQPQHF. As DNA, the CDR3 is TGCGCCAGCAGTGGACAGCCCGATCAGCCCCAGCATTTT.